The sequence of this T cell receptor (beta chain) was determined in a study of identical twins (dated by TCRdb to 2016 to 2017). For the wider study: The study deep-sequenced TCR alpha and beta repertoires from monozygotic twins, unrelated adults of various ages and cord blood to test whether fetal clonotypes persist. To rule out contamination, the twin experiments were replicated at different times with different library preparation protocols. Paper-wide results and their limitations: Invariant T cells such as MAIT and iNKT could partly confound zero-insertion analyses, though diverse VJ usage argued against this for most clonotypes. Because the same donors could not be followed over many years, the conclusions depended on cross-sectional statistical analysis. Compared with coincidental sharing between unrelated individuals, out-of-frame TCR alpha sequences shared between twins showed an excess of sequences with low generation probability. Fewer insertions were carried by abundant cord blood beta clonotypes; a weaker similar trend was observed in young adult naive repertoires, while no such trend was observed in memory repertoires. In monozygotic twins, recombination models systematically underestimated out-of-frame TCR alpha sharing, but the models matched the sharing seen between unrelated individuals. Excess twin sharing in beta out-of-frame sequences was weaker because fewer shared sequences lowered the signal-to-noise ratio.

Receptor amplification or capture employed 5' RACE. For sequencing, an Illumina HiSeq 2000 was employed. Template switching added a universal primer binding site, and the final cDNA carried a unique molecular identifier that allowed TCR cDNA molecules to be counted accurately. First-strand cDNA for TCR alpha and beta chains was synthesized from specific primers in the conserved constant-segment region. Each cDNA library was double barcoded, with a SMART-Mk sample barcode plus Illumina barcodes, to control for contamination. TruSeq adapter sequences along with Illumina sample barcodes were introduced in two successive PCR steps. The Illumina HiSeq platform was used with custom primers to sequence TCR alpha and beta cDNA libraries. The paper's data handling went like this. Raw reads were processed with MiGEC to extract unique molecular identifiers, and MiXCR was used to determine CDR3 positions. For each individual, recombination models were inferred using an EM algorithm with the repgenHMM and IGoR tools. Shared clonotype analysis was performed with the tcR package in R, normalizing sharing by the product of cloneset sizes. To study raw recombination without the effects of thymic and clonal selection, out-of-frame nonproductive sequences were analyzed. TCRdb reanalyzed the raw reads on its own, using fastp at Q25 for trimming and MiXCR for clone calling, and kept in-frame beta chains. Records with the same CDR3 protein are collapsed into one entry carrying the most frequent genes and DNA. These V and J calls are TCRdb output, not the study's own analysis. The sample data list approximately 280,000 distinct CDR3 sequences, and approximately 8% of these were observed just once. Around 2.1% of the sample is taken by the ten largest.

As to this clonotype: Its antigen is not yet known. No quality values exist for individual bases; no much larger clone is one base distant.

Spanning cysteine to phenylalanine, the CDR3 consists of 15 amino acids. Only the CDR3 DNA stays, 45 bases, in frame from base 1. In the germline V gene, CDR1 corresponds to SGDLS and CDR2 to YYNGEE. V is pared back by 0 bases and J by 4 bases, with 10 bases lying between the germline termini. Every donor was a healthy Caucasian. The twin cohort comprised three pairs of female monozygotic twins, all aged roughly 18 to 30 years. Miltenyi CD45RO+ enrichment and human naive T-cell isolation kits were used to isolate memory (CD45RO+) and naive T cells from PBMC. These sequences were also reported in another study, on yellow fever vaccine responses in identical twins. According to the second study: According to the authors, the vaccine-induced T cell response in identical twins seemed to be partly convergent and partly specific to each individual. The study precisely tracked vaccine-responding T cell clones in identical twins.

The specimen was memory (CD45RO+) T cells sorted from blood. Read against the paper, the sample's cell subset or site label means: CD45RO+ enriched T cells. This receptor chain uses TRBV9 and TRBJ1-4; too little of a D gene remains to name it. The clonotype was recovered from a woman younger than 30 in good health. CDR3 region: CASSVAPDDNEKLFF. The nucleotide sequence reads as follows: TGTGCCAGCAGCGTAGCCCCGGATGATAATGAAAAACTGTTTTTT.